This T cell receptor beta chain came from a study of immune evolution from preneoplasia to lung adenocarcinoma. Study details: HLA loss of heterozygosity: about 7% AIS, under 19% MIA, over 30% ADC, none AAH. Whole-study findings and limits: Normal lung had highest clonality; later lesions appeared denser, more diverse.

This CDR3 has 14 amino acids. Deletions cut 1 base from V and 1 base from J, with 4 bases between. Germline V CDR1 and CDR2: SGHAT, FQNNGV. Repertoires were generated with immunoSEQ multiplex PCR, while TCRdb's copy carries only in-frame clones and drops some. Here the sample spans around 14,000 clones, 80% being singletons. Each case's diagnosis was confirmed by two pathologists on H&E. Macro-dissection enriched premalignant or tumor cells before nucleic acid extraction. Concerning this clone itself: Its specificity is unknown.

The chain employs TRBV11-2 and TRBJ2-2, with unresolved D. This TCR came from a person in their 70s with lung adenocarcinoma. The sequencing input was FFPE minimally invasive lung adenocarcinoma tissue. CDR3 in amino acids: CASSLARNTGELFF. As DNA, the CDR3 is TGTGCCAGCAGCTTAGCAAGGAACACCGGGGAGCTGTTTTTT.